The next 19 T cell receptor beta chains were all read from a single sample in a study of T cell responses to AZD1222 COVID-19 vaccine. Using immunoSEQ multiplex PCR, the repertoire was profiled, and TCRdb retains in-frame clones only, with some absent. The table shows tens of thousands of clones, with 70% to 90% occurring only once. The sample in question was peripheral blood, obtained 28 days after the second dose of the MenACWY control vaccine. The receptors come from an adult who received the MenACWY meningococcal vaccine as a control.

The chain recombines TRBV11-2 with TRBJ2-5; D ambiguous. The CDR3 covers 14 residues. The V gene lost 1 base and the J gene lost 5 bases, with 11 bases spanning the gap. The germline V gene has CDR1 SGHAT and CDR2 FQNNGV. CDR3 nucleotides: TGTGCCAGCAGCTTAGGCGCATCAGTGGAGACCCAGTACTTC. Encoded protein: CASSLGASVETQYF.

The genes are TRBV12-3 or TRBV12-4 and TRBJ2-1; the D gene is possibly TRBD1 (6 bases). The CDR3 extends over 13 amino acids. Trimming removed 5 bases from V and 6 bases from J, with 11 bases in between. This CDR3 is CASSPTGLNEQFF. The DNA for the CDR3 is TGTGCCAGCAGTCCGACAGGTCTCAATGAGCAGTTCTTC.

J is TRBJ1-5 and V is TRBV19, with D unclear. V was cut by 7 bases and J by 0 bases, with 10 bases left in between. This CDR3 is 14 amino acids long. Germline V lookup: CDR1 LNHDA, CDR2 SQIVND (reference sequence). The CDR3 region is CASKVRGSNQPQHF. Written as DNA, the CDR3 is TGTGCCAGTAAAGTCCGGGGTAGCAATCAGCCCCAGCATTTT.

V and J are TRBV6-5 and TRBJ1-2; 10 positions agree with TRBD1. With 6 bases clipped from V and 4 bases from J, the junction kept 5 bases outside the gene matches. The CDR3 sequence is 14 residues long. Germline loops: CDR1 MNHEY, CDR2 SVGAGI. The CDR3 reads CASRRDRGLYGYTF. The CDR3, as DNA: TGTGCCAGCAGGAGGGACAGGGGCCTCTATGGCTACACCTTC.

The genes are TRBV6-6 and TRBJ2-1, with D perhaps TRBD2 (5 bases). Trimming cost V 7 bases and J 4 bases, with 14 bases left between them. This CDR3 region has 14 residues. CDR1 is MNHNY, CDR2 SVGAGI, per germline (reference sequence). The CDR3 DNA reads TGTGCCAGCAACTCCCCGGGGAGTTACAATGAGCAGTTCTTC. It encodes CASNSPGSYNEQFF.

The rearrangement links TRBV14 to TRBJ1-1; 7 bases line up with TRBD1. The CDR3 loop spans 13 amino acids. Germline V gives CDR1 SGHDN, CDR2 FVKESK. The ends lost 5 bases at V and 6 bases at J; junction bases unmatched: 6. The CDR3 DNA is TGTGCCAGCAGCTCGACAGGGAGGGCTGAAGCTTTCTTT. It codes for CASSSTGRAEAFF.

The rearrangement joins TRBV2 to TRBJ1-2, with 9 bases that match TRBD1. With V trimmed by 6 bases and J by 6 bases, 14 bases remained unmatched. There are 16 residues in the CDR3. Per germline, CDR1 SNHLY and CDR2 FYNNEI. CDR3 loop: CASSRWDREGGNGYTF. CDR3 sequence (DNA): TGTGCCAGCAGCCGCTGGGACAGGGAAGGAGGCAATGGCTACACCTTC.

The chain combines TRBV19 with TRBJ2-3; TRBD2 agrees at 7 bases. Germline CDR1 reads LNHDA; CDR2 reads SQIVND (reference sequence). V lost 6 bases and J lost 0; bases outside the gene matches: 15. This CDR3 comprises 18 residues. The CDR3 loop reads CASSDSIGLDTSTDTQYF. The CDR3, as DNA: TGTGCCAGTAGCGACTCAATTGGACTAGATACAAGCACAGATACGCAGTATTTT.

The V and J genes are TRBV5-4 and TRBJ1-6; TRBD1 aligns across 9 bases. Trimming took 0 bases from V and 11 from J; bases not matched to a gene: 3. CDR1 and CDR2 from the germline V gene are SGHNT and YYREEE (reference sequence). This CDR3 has 14 amino acids. The CDR3, as DNA: TGTGCCAGCAGCTTGGAGACAGGGGGAACACCCCTCCACTTT. Translating it yields CASSLETGGTPLHF.

This chain uses TRBV28 with TRBJ2-7, with D perhaps matching TRBD1 (5 bases). CDR3 length: 15 residues. Germline values: CDR1 MDHEN, CDR2 SYDVKM. V was pared by 1 base and J by 4 bases, with 14 bases between. In DNA, the CDR3 is TGTGCCAGCAGTTTATCAGGGCTAGGGCTTTACGAGCAGTACTTC. It specifies CASSLSGLGLYEQYF.

This clone appeared a few times. This chain joins TRBV11-1 and TRBJ1-2, with D perhaps matching TRBD1 (6 bases). This CDR3 region has 13 residues. From germline, CDR1 is SGHAT and CDR2 FQDESV (reference sequence). Trimming left V 4 bases short and J 8 bases short, with 14 bases between. The CDR3 spells CASSSTGIRGYTF. CDR3 DNA: TGTGCCAGCAGCTCGACAGGAATAAGAGGCTACACCTTC.

In this sample, this clone turned up once. V is TRBV18 and J is TRBJ1-2; D remains unclear. V lost 3 bases to trimming and J lost 10 bases, with 9 bases between them. The CDR3 covers 11 residues. Germline lookup yields CDR1 KGHSH and CDR2 LQKENI. The CDR3 coding sequence is TGTGCCAGCTCACCGGAAGGCTCCTACACCTTC. Translating it yields CASSPEGSYTF. Using reference TRBV18 and TRBJ1-2 for the parts outside the CDR3, the full variable domain is NAGVMQNPRHLVRRRGQEARLRCSPMKGHSHVYWYRQLPEEGLKFMVYLQKENIIDESGMPKERFSAEFPKEGPSILRIQQVVRGDSAAYFCASSPEGSYTFGSGTRLTVV.

The chain links TRBV6-6 to TRBJ1-6; 8 bases match TRBD1. In germline, CDR1 is MNHNY, CDR2 SVGAGI (reference sequence). With 6 bases clipped from V and 7 bases from J, the junction kept 8 bases outside the gene matches. The CDR3 has 15 amino acids. The CDR3 region is CASSRDRIVNSPLHF. In DNA, the CDR3 is TGTGCCAGCAGCCGGGACAGGATAGTAAATTCACCCCTCCACTTT.

The chain combines TRBV28 with TRBJ1-5; D is unclear. Germline CDR1 reads MDHEN; CDR2 reads SYDVKM. There are 13 residues in the CDR3. The V and J ends lost 3 bases and 10 bases respectively, with 13 bases between them. CDR3 amino acids: CASSLRWVGPQHF. CDR3 DNA: TGTGCCAGCAGTTTGCGGTGGGTGGGACCCCAGCATTTT.

CDR3 protein: CASSRLGEKLFF. The CDR3, as DNA: TGTGCCAGCAGCAGGTTGGGGGAAAAACTGTTTTTT. The rearrangement links TRBV6-5 to TRBJ1-4, with D hard to call. The CDR3 runs to 12 residues. Germline V gives CDR1 MNHEY, CDR2 SVGAGI. The V gene lost 6 bases and the J gene lost 8 bases, with 10 bases spanning the gap.

This rearrangement joins TRBV19 to TRBJ1-4; D possibly corresponds to TRBD1 (5 bases). This CDR3 has 15 residues. Germline CDR1 LNHDA, CDR2 SQIVND (reference sequence). Trimming took off 8 bases at V and 8 bases at J, with 21 bases between the two ends. The CDR3 DNA follows: TGTGCCAGTCGTGATTTTTTTAAAGGGACCGAAAAACTGTTTTTT. Amino acids: CASRDFFKGTEKLFF.

V is TRBV21-1 and J is TRBJ1-4; TRBD1 is the table's D call, not checked against the DNA. TRBV21-1 has pseudogene status. This CDR3 region has 21 residues. The CDR3 sequence is CASSSGDRGFNYNTTNEKLFF. CDR3 nucleotides: TGTGCCAGCAGCTCGGGGGACAGGGGGTTTAACTACAACACAACTAATGAAAAACTGTTTTTT.

This sequence joins TRBV6-5 and TRBJ2-2; no reliable D call. V lost 6 bases and J lost 4, with 6 bases in between. The CDR3 totals 12 residues. The germline V gene has CDR1 MNHEY and CDR2 SVGAGI. The CDR3 bases are TGTGCCAGCAGGTGGTCCACCGGGGAGCTGTTTTTT. Translation gives CASRWSTGELFF.

The chain carries TRBV27 and TRBJ1-6; D gene unclear. Germline V gene data show CDR1 as MNHEY and CDR2 as SMNVEV (reference sequence). Trimming shortened V by 3 bases and J by 6 bases, and 9 bases separated the two germline ends. This CDR3 spans 14 amino acids. The CDR3 sequence is CASSFLTLNSPLHF. The CDR3 nucleotides read TGTGCCAGCAGTTTTCTGACACTTAATTCACCCCTCCACTTT.